This TCR beta chain was documented in a study of CD8+CD57+ T cells in acquired aplastic anemia. CDR3 size: 15 residues. Germline assignment: CDR1 DFQATT and CDR2 SNEGSKA (reference sequence). The template used for profiling TCR beta VDJ and CDR3 was genomic DNA. TCRdb redid the calling of the reads with MiXCR, one entry per CDR3 protein. The table includes 90,000 to 120,000 distinct CDR3 sequences, less than 65% detected once. This receptor was identified in a human donor in good health, serving as a control. V gene TRBV20-1 combines with J gene TRBJ1-6; 9 bases map to TRBD1. Sequencing was done on a sample of sorted CD4+, CD8+, or CD8+CD57+ T cells (not recorded which) from PBMCs. The CDR3 here is CSALGTGQGISPLHF. DNA for the CDR3: TGCAGCGCGCTAGGGACGGGACAGGGAATTTCACCCCTCCACTTT.